This T cell receptor (beta chain) was captured by sequencing in a study of T cell responses to AZD1222 COVID-19 vaccine. Sequencing used immunoSEQ multiplex PCR; TCRdb keeps in-frame clones, though not all of them. Found here are about 81,000 clones, 80% to 90% of them singletons; the top ten hold around 3.6%. Analyses pooled second doses at about 4 or about 12 weeks. Trimming removed 0 bases from V and 6 bases from J; junction bases left unmatched: 4. The CDR3 extends over 16 amino acids. Germline lookup yields CDR1 SGHTA and CDR2 FQGNSA. Findings and caveats of the study: Mostly white British, mostly female donors; authors suggested clonal diversity may be underestimated.

As for this clone: Its antigen is not known.

The sequence was obtained from an adult who received the AZD1222 COVID-19 vaccine. The chain has TRBV7-2 and TRBJ2-3, with TRBD2 identical over 12 bases. The source was peripheral blood, collected 28 days after the second AZD1222 dose. The CDR3 loop reads CASSLALAGGADTQYF. The CDR3 coding sequence is TGTGCCAGCAGCTTAGCGCTAGCGGGGGGGGCTGATACGCAGTATTTT.